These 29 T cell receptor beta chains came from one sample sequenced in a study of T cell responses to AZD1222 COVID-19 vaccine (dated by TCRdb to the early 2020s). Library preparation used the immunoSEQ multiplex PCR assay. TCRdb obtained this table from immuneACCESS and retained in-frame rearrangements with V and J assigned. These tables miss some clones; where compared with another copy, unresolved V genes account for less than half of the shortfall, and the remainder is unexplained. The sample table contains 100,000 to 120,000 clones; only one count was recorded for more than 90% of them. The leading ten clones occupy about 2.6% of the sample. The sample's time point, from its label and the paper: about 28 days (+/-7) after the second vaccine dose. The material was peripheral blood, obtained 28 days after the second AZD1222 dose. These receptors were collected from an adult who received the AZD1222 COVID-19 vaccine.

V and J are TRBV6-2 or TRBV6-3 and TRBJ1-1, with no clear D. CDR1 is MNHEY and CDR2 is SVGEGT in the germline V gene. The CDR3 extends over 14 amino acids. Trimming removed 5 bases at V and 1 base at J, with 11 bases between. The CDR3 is CASSPTWRNTEAFF. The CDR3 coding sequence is TGTGCCAGCAGTCCCACATGGAGGAACACTGAAGCTTTCTTT.

This chain's CDR3 is CASSLGTGNNEKLFF. The CDR3, as DNA: TGTGCCAGCAGCTTGGGGACAGGGAATAATGAAAAACTGTTTTTT. The rearrangement uses TRBV5-8 and TRBJ1-4; 8 positions agree with TRBD1. In germline, CDR1 is SGHTS, CDR2 YDEGEE. This CDR3 region has 15 residues. Trimming took 0 bases from V and 4 from J; bases not matched to a gene: 2.

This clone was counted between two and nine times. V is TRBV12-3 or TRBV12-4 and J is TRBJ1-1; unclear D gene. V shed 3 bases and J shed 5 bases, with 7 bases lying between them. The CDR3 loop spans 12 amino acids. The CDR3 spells CASSFGLTEAFF. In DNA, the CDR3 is TGTGCCAGCAGTTTCGGGTTAACTGAAGCTTTCTTT.

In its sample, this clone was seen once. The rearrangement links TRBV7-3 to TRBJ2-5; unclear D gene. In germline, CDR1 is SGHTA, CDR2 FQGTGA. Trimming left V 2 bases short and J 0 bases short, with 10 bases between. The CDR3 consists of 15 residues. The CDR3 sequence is CASSLGFTYQETQYF. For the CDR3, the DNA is TGTGCCAGCAGCTTAGGGTTCACCTACCAAGAGACCCAGTACTTC. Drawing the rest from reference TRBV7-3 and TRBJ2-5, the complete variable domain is GAGVSQTPSNKVTEKGKYVELRCDPISGHTALYWYRQSLGQGPEFLIYFQGTGAADDSGLPNDRFFAVRPEGSVSTLKIQRTERGDSAVYLCASSLGFTYQETQYFGPGTRLLVL.

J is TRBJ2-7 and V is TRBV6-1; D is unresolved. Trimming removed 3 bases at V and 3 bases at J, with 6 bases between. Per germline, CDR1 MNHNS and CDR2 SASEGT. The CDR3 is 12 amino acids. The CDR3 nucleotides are TGTGCCAGCAGTGATAAAAACTACGAGCAGTACTTC. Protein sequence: CASSDKNYEQYF.

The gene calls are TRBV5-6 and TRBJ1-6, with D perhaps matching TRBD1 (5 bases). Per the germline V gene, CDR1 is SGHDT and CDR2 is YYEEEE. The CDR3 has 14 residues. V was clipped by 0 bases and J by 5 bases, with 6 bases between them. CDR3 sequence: CASSLDRNNSPLHF. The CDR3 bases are TGTGCCAGCAGCTTGGACAGGAATAATTCACCCCTCCACTTT.

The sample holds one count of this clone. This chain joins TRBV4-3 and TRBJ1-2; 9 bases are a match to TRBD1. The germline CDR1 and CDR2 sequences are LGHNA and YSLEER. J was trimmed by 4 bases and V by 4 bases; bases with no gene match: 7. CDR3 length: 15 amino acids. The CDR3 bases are TGCGCCAGCAGCCCGCGGACAGGGGTGGCCTATGGCTACACCTTC. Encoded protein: CASSPRTGVAYGYTF.

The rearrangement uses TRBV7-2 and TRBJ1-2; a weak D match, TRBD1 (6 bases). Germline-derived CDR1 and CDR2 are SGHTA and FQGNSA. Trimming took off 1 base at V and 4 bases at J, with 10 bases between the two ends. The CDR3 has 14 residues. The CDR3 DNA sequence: TGTGCCAGCAGCTTAGATCCAGGGGTCTATGGCTACACCTTC. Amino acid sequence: CASSLDPGVYGYTF.

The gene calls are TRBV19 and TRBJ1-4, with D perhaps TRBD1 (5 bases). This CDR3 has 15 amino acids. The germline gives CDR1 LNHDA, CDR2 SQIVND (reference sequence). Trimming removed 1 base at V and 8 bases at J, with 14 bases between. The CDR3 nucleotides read TGTGCCAGTAGTATAGGCGCCGGGACGCGGGAAAAACTGTTTTTT. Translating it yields CASSIGAGTREKLFF.

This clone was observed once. CDR3 protein: CASSATGSGANVLTF. The CDR3 bases are TGTGCCAGCTCAGCCACAGGGTCTGGGGCCAACGTCCTGACTTTC. The V call is TRBV18, the J call TRBJ2-6; D is possibly TRBD1 (6 bases). Germline V lookup: CDR1 KGHSH, CDR2 LQKENI. Trimming removed 5 bases from V and 1 base from J, with 9 bases in between. CDR3 length: 15 amino acids. Based on the CDR3 plus reference TRBV18 and TRBJ2-6, the full variable domain is NAGVMQNPRHLVRRRGQEARLRCSPMKGHSHVYWYRQLPEEGLKFMVYLQKENIIDESGMPKERFSAEFPKEGPSILRIQQVVRGDSAAYFCASSATGSGANVLTFGAGSRLTVL.

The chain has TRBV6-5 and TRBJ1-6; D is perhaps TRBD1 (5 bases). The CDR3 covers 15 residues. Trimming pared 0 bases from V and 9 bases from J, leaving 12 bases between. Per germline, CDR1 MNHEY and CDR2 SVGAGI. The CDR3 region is CASSYSQGSSSPLHF. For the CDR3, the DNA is TGTGCCAGCAGTTACTCGCAGGGTAGTAGTTCACCCCTCCACTTT.

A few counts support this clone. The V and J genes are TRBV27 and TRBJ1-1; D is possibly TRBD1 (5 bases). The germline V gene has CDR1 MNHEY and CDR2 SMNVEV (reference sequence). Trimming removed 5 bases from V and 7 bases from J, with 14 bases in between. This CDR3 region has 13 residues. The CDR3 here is CASSPMGPLEAFF. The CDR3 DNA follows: TGTGCCAGCAGTCCGATGGGACCGCTTGAAGCTTTCTTT.

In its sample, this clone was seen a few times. The CDR3: CASGKGLVPYEQYF. CDR3 DNA sequence: TGTGCCAGCGGAAAGGGTTTAGTCCCCTACGAGCAGTACTTC. The chain joins TRBV2 to TRBJ2-7; no clear D. From germline, CDR1 is SNHLY and CDR2 FYNNEI. CDR3 size: 14 residues. The V end lost 8 bases, the J end lost 2 bases, and 16 bases lay between the germline ends.

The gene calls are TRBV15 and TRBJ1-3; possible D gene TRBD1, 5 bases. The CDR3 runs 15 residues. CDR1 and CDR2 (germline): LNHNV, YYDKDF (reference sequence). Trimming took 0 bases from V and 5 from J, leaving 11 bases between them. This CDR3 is CATSRDPRARNTIYF. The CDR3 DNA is TGTGCCACCAGCAGAGATCCCAGGGCTCGAAACACCATATATTTT.

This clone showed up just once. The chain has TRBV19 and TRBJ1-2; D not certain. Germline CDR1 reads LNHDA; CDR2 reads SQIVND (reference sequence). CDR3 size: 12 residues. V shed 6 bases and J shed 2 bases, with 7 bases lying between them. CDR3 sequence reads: CASSPKNYGYTF. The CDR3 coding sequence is TGTGCCAGTAGCCCAAAAAACTATGGCTACACCTTC.

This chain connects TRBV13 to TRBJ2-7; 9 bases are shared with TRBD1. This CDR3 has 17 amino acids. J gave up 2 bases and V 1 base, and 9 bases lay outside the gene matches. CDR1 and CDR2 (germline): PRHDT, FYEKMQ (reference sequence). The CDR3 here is CASSLVPTGGVPYEQYF. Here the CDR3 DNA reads TGTGCCAGCAGCTTAGTCCCTACAGGGGGCGTTCCCTACGAGCAGTACTTC.

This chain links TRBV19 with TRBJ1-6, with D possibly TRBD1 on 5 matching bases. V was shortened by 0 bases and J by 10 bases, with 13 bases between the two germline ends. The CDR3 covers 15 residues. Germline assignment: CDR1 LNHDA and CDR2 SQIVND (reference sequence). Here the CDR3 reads CASSIDSAWGSPLHF. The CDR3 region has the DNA TGTGCCAGTAGTATAGATTCCGCTTGGGGGTCACCCCTCCACTTT.

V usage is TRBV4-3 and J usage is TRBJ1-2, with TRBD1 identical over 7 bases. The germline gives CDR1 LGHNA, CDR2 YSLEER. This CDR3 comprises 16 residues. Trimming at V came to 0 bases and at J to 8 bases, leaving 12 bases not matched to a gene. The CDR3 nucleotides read TGCGCCAGCAGCCAAGATCTGATGAGCAGGGGGGAAGGCTACACCTTC. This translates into CASSQDLMSRGEGYTF.

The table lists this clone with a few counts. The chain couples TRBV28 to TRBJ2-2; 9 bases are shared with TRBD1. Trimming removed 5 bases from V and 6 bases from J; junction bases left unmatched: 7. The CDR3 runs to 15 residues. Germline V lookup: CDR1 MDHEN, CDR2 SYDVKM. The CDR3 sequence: CASSAGDRDSGELFF. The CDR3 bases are TGTGCCAGCAGTGCGGGGGACAGGGATTCCGGGGAGCTGTTTTTT.

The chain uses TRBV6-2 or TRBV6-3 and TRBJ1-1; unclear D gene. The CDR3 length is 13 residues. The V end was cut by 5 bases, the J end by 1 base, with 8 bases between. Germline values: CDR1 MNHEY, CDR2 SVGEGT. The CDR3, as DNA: TGTGCCAGCAGTACGGCCGAGAACACTGAAGCTTTCTTT. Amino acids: CASSTAENTEAFF.

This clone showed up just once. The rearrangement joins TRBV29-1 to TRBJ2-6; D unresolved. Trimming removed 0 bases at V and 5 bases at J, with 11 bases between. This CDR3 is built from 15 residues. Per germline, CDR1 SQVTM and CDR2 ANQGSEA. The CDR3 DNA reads TGCAGCGTTGAAGAGCCATTATTCCGGGCCAACGTCCTGACTTTC. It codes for CSVEEPLFRANVLTF. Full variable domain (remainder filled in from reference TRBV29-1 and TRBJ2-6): SAVISQKPSRDICQRGTSLTIQCQVDSQVTMMFWYRQQPGQSLTLIATANQGSEATYESGFVIDKFPISRPNLTFSTLTVSNMSPEDSSIYLCSVEEPLFRANVLTFGAGSRLTVL.

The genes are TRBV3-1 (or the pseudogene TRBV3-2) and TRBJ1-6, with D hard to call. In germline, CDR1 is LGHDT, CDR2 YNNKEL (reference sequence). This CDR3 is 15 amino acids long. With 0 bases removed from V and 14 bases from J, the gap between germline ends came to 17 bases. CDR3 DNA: TGTGCCAGCAGCCAAGAAGGCACCGCCCTGGGGTCCCTCCACTTT. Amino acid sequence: CASSQEGTALGSLHF.

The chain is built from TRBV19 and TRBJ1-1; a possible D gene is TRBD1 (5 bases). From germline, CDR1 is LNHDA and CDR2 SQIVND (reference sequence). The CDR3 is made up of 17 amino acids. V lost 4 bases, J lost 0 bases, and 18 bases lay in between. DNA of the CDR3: TGTGCCAGTAGTAATAGGCGTCCGGGACCGCTGAACACTGAAGCTTTCTTT. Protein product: CASSNRRPGPLNTEAFF.

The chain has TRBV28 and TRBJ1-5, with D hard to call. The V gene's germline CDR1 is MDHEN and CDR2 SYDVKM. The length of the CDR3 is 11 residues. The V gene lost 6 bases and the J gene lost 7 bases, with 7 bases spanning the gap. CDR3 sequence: CASSNGQPQHF. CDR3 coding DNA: TGTGCCAGCAGCAACGGCCAGCCCCAGCATTTT. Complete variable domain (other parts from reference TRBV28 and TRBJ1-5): DVKVTQSSRYLVKRTGEKVFLECVQDMDHENMFWYRQDPGLGLRLIYFSYDVKMKEKGDIPEGYSVSREKKERFSLILESASTNQTSMYLCASSNGQPQHFGDGTRLSIL.

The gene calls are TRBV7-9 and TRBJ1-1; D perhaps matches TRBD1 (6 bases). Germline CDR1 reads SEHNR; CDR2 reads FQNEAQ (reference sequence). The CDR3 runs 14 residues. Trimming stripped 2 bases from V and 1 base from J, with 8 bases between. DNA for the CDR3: TGTGCCAGCAGCTTAAAACAGGGGAACACTGAAGCTTTCTTT. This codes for CASSLKQGNTEAFF.

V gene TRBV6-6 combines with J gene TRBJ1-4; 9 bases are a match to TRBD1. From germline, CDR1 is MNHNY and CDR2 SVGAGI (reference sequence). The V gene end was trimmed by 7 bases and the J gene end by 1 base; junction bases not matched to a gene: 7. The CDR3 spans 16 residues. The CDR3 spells CASTKQGAGTNEKLFF. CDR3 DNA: TGTGCCAGCACCAAACAGGGGGCTGGAACTAATGAAAAACTGTTTTTT.

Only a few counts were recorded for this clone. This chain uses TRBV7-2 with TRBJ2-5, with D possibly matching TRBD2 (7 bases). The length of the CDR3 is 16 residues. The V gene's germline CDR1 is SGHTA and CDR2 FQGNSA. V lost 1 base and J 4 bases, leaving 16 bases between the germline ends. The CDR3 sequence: CASSLVRGTTAETQYF. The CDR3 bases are TGTGCCAGCAGCTTAGTGAGGGGGACTACCGCAGAGACCCAGTACTTC.

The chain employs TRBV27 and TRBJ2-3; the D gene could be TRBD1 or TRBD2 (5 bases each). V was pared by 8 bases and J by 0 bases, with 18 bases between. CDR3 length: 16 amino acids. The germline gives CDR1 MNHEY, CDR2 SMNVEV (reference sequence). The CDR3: CASPARDGDSTDTQYF. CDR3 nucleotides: TGTGCCAGCCCAGCCAGGGACGGGGATAGCACAGATACGCAGTATTTT.

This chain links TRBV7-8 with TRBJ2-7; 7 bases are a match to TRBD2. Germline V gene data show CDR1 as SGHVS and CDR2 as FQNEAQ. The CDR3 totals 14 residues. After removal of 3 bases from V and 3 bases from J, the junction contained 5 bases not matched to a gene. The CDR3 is CASSFGGEGYEQYF. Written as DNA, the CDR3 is TGTGCCAGCAGCTTCGGAGGGGAGGGCTACGAGCAGTACTTC.